The T cell receptor beta chain described here comes from a study of T cells in women clearing cervical HPV infection. Comments on this clone: The read gets to within 3 residues of the CDR3 end, and the germline J gene fills in the rest.

The CDR3 is 13 amino acids. The V gene's germline CDR1 is SGHRS and CDR2 YFSETQ. Between the trimmed V and J ends, which lost 0 bases and 5 bases, there was a span of 6 bases. Sequencing used immunoSEQ multiplex PCR; TCRdb keeps in-frame clones, though not all of them. The table lists about 23,000 clones. Sequencing input: blood buffy coat. This receptor was obtained from a woman aged 18 to 75 with a cervical HPV16 infection that either progressed to CIN3+ or cleared (not recorded which). The chain has TRBV5-1 and TRBJ2-1, with D unclear. CDR3 bases read: TGCGCCAGCAGCTTGGACAGAAACAATGAG. Its protein product is CASSLDRNNE. The entire CDR3 sequence reads CASSLDRNNEQFF.